The rows below give T cell receptor beta chains drawn from one sample of a study of blood T cell repertoires in COVID-19. The method was immunoSEQ multiplex PCR; TCRdb's version includes in-frame clones alone and lacks a portion of them. In the table there are about 420,000 clones, about 90% of which are singletons. The specimen sequenced was peripheral blood. The receptors come from a young man with COVID-19, enrolled during active disease. Each CDR3 is given with its conserved first and last residue.

V gene: TRBV6-5
CDR3 protein: CASVTPSSYNSPLHF

V gene: TRBV5-1
CDR3 protein: CASSSLAGGLDEQYF

V gene: TRBV5-1
CDR3 protein: CASRVGVDTEAFF

V gene: TRBV10-3
CDR3 protein: CAISESGTSGGTQYF

V gene: TRBV19
CDR3 protein: CASRTYGTIYNSPLHF

V gene: TRBV3-1/TRBV3-2
CDR3 protein: CASSPVSGGIDEQYF

V gene: TRBV12-5
CDR3 protein: CASGLVRGGTDTQYF

V gene: TRBV5-4
CDR3 protein: CASSLVPTSGSTYEQYF

V gene: TRBV19
CDR3 protein: CASSIGGVAQHF

V gene: TRBV6-5
CDR3 protein: CASSYSQGSNQPQHF

V gene: TRBV10-3
CDR3 protein: CAISEFAGVPDTQYF

V gene: TRBV7-3
CDR3 protein: CASSSRTSGVPVGTGELFF

V gene: TRBV6-5
CDR3 protein: CASSYFSGGTYEQYF

V gene: TRBV7-9
CDR3 protein: CASTRGLAVQETQYF

V gene: TRBV7-6
CDR3 protein: CASSSGTGAGEQYF

V gene: TRBV27
CDR3 protein: CAGRLAGDPLVQYF

V gene: TRBV27
CDR3 protein: CARGGRHPGSNQPQHF

V gene: TRBV5-1
CDR3 protein: CASSFFPPPGDEQFF

V gene: TRBV19
CDR3 protein: CASSMRRTGSYEQYF

V gene: TRBV5-4
CDR3 protein: CASSTTGGYGELFF

V gene: TRBV18
CDR3 protein: CASSPGQLATDTQYF

V gene: TRBV19
CDR3 protein: CASSRTVGPGYTF

V gene: TRBV10-1
CDR3 protein: CASTPGGTGSNEQFF

V gene: TRBV10-3
CDR3 protein: CAISEAGTANTEAFF

V gene: TRBV7-8
CDR3 protein: CASRFSGTSYNEQFF

V gene: TRBV2
CDR3 protein: CASSPGFPNTGELFF

V gene: TRBV7-9
CDR3 protein: CASTRDSTHNEQFF

V gene: TRBV11-2
CDR3 protein: CASSFRDRGFQETQYF

V gene: TRBV4-2
CDR3 protein: CASSQADRGENTEAFF

V gene: TRBV18
CDR3 protein: CASSPRGDSPEKLFF

V gene: TRBV2
CDR3 protein: CASRGLAYEQYF

V gene: TRBV10-1
CDR3 protein: CASSESKQAPYEQYF

V gene: TRBV9
CDR3 protein: CASSVHNQDSFGNTIYF

V gene: TRBV6-1
CDR3 protein: CASSRRDIQETQYF

V gene: TRBV5-1
CDR3 protein: CASSLSGTPPQETQYF

V gene: TRBV11-2
CDR3 protein: CASSHVIDEQFF

V gene: TRBV7-9
CDR3 protein: CASSFRPSKGGSYEQYF

V gene: TRBV5-5
CDR3 protein: CASSWTSGPYEQYF

V gene: TRBV5-1
CDR3 protein: CASSLGWTGNLNEQFF

V gene: TRBV11-2
CDR3 protein: CASSLAYRGRSDEQYF

V gene: TRBV2
CDR3 protein: CASSERGEGGELFF

V gene: TRBV7-9
CDR3 protein: CASSLGGHENTEAFF

V gene: TRBV7-8
CDR3 protein: CASSLIPGRATDTQYF

V gene: TRBV19
CDR3 protein: CASSDIAGTPYNEQFF

V gene: TRBV7-2
CDR3 protein: CASSLVPGQGSYEQYF

V gene: TRBV12-5
CDR3 protein: CASGLTGEQYF

V gene: TRBV7-9
CDR3 protein: CASSISGRNDEQFF

V gene: TRBV7-9
CDR3 protein: CASAELSSTDTQYF

V gene: TRBV24-1
CDR3 protein: CATSAGLAGLWETQYF

V gene: TRBV11-1
CDR3 protein: CASSFSGNSGQYF

V gene: TRBV5-1
CDR3 protein: CASSPGGLNEQFF

V gene: TRBV5-1
CDR3 protein: CASSSRTGGITRYEQFF

V gene: TRBV6-6
CDR3 protein: CASSSDRGTETQYF

V gene: TRBV6-5
CDR3 protein: CASSNRGSGANVLTF

V gene: TRBV21-1
CDR3 protein: CASRLPDRELNQPQHF

V gene: TRBV6-5
CDR3 protein: CASGPAGSGANVLTF